This passage covers 28 T cell receptor beta chains from one sample sequenced in a study of T-cell reconstitution after alpha-beta-depleted transplantation in children. TCRbeta library construction was performed incorporating unique molecular identifiers. TCRdb reanalysed the PCR reads using MiXCR and keeps one entry per CDR3 protein. The sample contains under 300,000 distinct CDR3 sequences, 11% of which appear only once. The specimen comprised peripheral blood, sampled 180 days after TCRalphabeta/CD19-depleted stem cell transplant. The receptors come from a male patient aged 2 to 10 who had a stem cell transplant for chronic granulomatous disease, so the T cells may come from the graft donor.

Ten or more counts support this clonotype. The J gene is TRBJ2-3, the V gene TRBV20-1; 9 bases map to TRBD2. Germline V gene data show CDR1 as DFQATT and CDR2 as SNEGSKA (reference sequence). CDR3 length: 15 residues. V lost 0 bases, J lost 3 bases, and 4 bases stayed unmatched. The CDR3 loop reads CSARDSGSVTDTQYF. The CDR3 region has the DNA TGCAGTGCTAGAGATAGCGGGAGTGTTACAGATACGCAGTATTTT.

Comments on this clonotype: A much larger clone sits a single nucleotide away, making a read error possible. This chain links TRBV18 with TRBJ2-7; D gene uncertain. The CDR3 loop spans 15 amino acids. V gave up 1 base and J gave up 3 bases, with 13 bases separating them. Germline lookup yields CDR1 KGHSH and CDR2 LQKENI. The CDR3 bases are TGTGCCAGCTCACCACTGGCTACAAACTACTACGAGCAGTACTTC. Protein product: CASSPLATNYYEQYF.

V usage is TRBV5-4 and J usage is TRBJ2-3, with no clear D. The CDR3 totals 14 residues. Per the germline V gene, CDR1 is SGHNT and CDR2 is YYREEE (reference sequence). V lost 1 base to trimming and J lost 2 bases, with 8 bases between them. CDR3 sequence reads: CASSLKQYTDTQYF. In DNA, the CDR3 is TGTGCCAGCAGCTTGAAACAGTACACAGATACGCAGTATTTT.

This clonotype was counted at least ten times. This chain joins TRBV20-1 and TRBJ2-1; D is ambiguous. The ends were cut back, 4 bases at V and 2 bases at J, with 18 bases in the middle. This CDR3 spans 16 amino acids. Per the germline V gene, CDR1 is DFQATT and CDR2 is SNEGSKA (reference sequence). The CDR3 here is CSAIRPDGQAYNEQFF. CDR3 coding DNA: TGCAGTGCTATACGCCCTGACGGCCAAGCCTACAATGAGCAGTTCTTC.

Concerning this clonotype itself: With a much larger clone just one base away, this may be a read error. The V call is TRBV6-1, the J call TRBJ2-7; 9 bases map to TRBD2. CDR1 and CDR2 from the germline V gene are MNHNS and SASEGT. V dropped 6 bases and J dropped 1; count of bases not matched to a gene: 4. CDR3 length: 14 residues. The DNA for the CDR3 is TGTGCCAGCAGCGGACTAGCGAGATCCTACGAGCAGTACTTC. It codes for CASSGLARSYEQYF.

Regarding this clonotype: A read error may account for a junction end that differs from germline. CDR3 in DNA: TGTGCCAGTAGTACGGGGACAGGGGGTTACGAGCAGTCCTTC. It yields the protein CASSTGTGGYEQSF. The chain carries TRBV19 and TRBJ2-7; 11 nucleotides line up with TRBD1. Germline loops: CDR1 LNHDA, CDR2 SQIVND (reference sequence). The CDR3 spans 14 residues.

This clonotype was recorded at least ten times. The gene calls are TRBV30 and TRBJ2-6; D ambiguous. This CDR3 comprises 14 residues. V was trimmed by 5 bases and J by 1 base, leaving 9 bases between them. CDR1 and CDR2 (germline): GTSNPN, SVGIG (reference sequence). The CDR3 DNA reads as TGTGCCTGGGCAGGCCTTTCTGGGGCCAACGTCCTGACTTTC. Protein sequence: CAWAGLSGANVLTF.

This clonotype has a count of ten or more. V is TRBV6-1 and J is TRBJ2-2; 8 nucleotides match TRBD2. In germline, CDR1 is MNHNS, CDR2 SASEGT. This CDR3 has 15 residues. The V segment lost 6 bases and the J segment 7 bases; nucleotides outside the gene matches: 10. CDR3 DNA: TGTGCCAGCAGAGAAAGCGGGAGATGGGGCGGGGAGCTGTTTTTT. This codes for CASRESGRWGGELFF.

In this sample, this clonotype turned up many times. The chain joins TRBV5-1 to TRBJ2-4; D remains ambiguous. There are 15 residues in the CDR3. V lost 0 bases, J lost 6 bases, and 13 bases lay in between. Germline CDR1 reads SGHRS; CDR2 reads YFSETQ. CDR3 in amino acids: CASSLAQNRGNIQYF. The CDR3 DNA follows: TGCGCCAGCAGCTTGGCTCAAAACAGAGGAAACATTCAGTACTTC.

This chain uses TRBV6-2 or TRBV6-3 with TRBJ2-2; D remains ambiguous. This CDR3 contains 14 residues. Trimming removed 7 bases at V and 2 bases at J, with 11 bases between. In germline, CDR1 is MNHEY, CDR2 SVGEGT. CDR3 region: CASTPRPNTGELFF. The CDR3 DNA is TGTGCCAGCACCCCCAGACCAAACACCGGGGAGCTGTTTTTT.

This clonotype was observed at least ten times. The CDR3 here is CASSLVLGGTRTDTQYF. The CDR3 bases are TGTGCCAGCAGTTTAGTCCTGGGTGGAACTCGCACAGATACGCAGTATTTT. The chain combines TRBV12-3 or TRBV12-4 with TRBJ2-3; D uncertain. This CDR3 has 17 residues. Deletions cut 1 base from V and 1 base from J, with 15 bases between.

This clonotype appeared many times. The chain uses TRBV10-3 and TRBJ2-7, with TRBD2 matching 9 bases. The CDR3 totals 17 residues. The V and J ends lost 3 bases and 0 bases, in that order; junction bases with no gene match: 9. Germline V lookup: CDR1 ENHRY, CDR2 SYGVKD. Here the CDR3 DNA reads TGTGCCATCAGTGATGACGGACTAGCGCGGCCCTCCTACGAGCAGTACTTC. This translates into CAISDDGLARPSYEQYF.

In its sample, this clonotype was seen many times. The chain combines TRBV15 with TRBJ2-3, with a tentative D call TRBD2 (6 bases). V was pared by 0 bases and J by 5 bases, with 9 bases between. CDR1 and CDR2 from the germline V gene are LNHNV and YYDKDF (reference sequence). The CDR3 sequence is 14 residues long. The CDR3 region is CATSREAGIDTQYF. CDR3 nucleotide sequence: TGTGCCACCAGCAGAGAAGCGGGTATAGATACGCAGTATTTT.

The V call is TRBV2, the J call TRBJ1-6; D is uncertain. Germline V gene lookup returns CDR1 SNHLY and CDR2 FYNNEI. Between the trimmed V and J ends, which lost 3 bases and 0 bases, there was a span of 21 bases. This CDR3 spans 20 amino acids. As DNA, the CDR3 is TGTGCCAGCAGTGAGACTGGGCTAAGCAATTTTTTCTCCTATAATTCACCCCTCCACTTT. This codes for CASSETGLSNFFSYNSPLHF.

This clonotype was found many times. This rearrangement joins TRBV30 to TRBJ1-2; possibly TRBD1 for D (6 bases). The V gene lost 2 bases and the J gene lost 5 bases, with 9 bases spanning the gap. Germline lookup yields CDR1 GTSNPN and CDR2 SVGIG (reference sequence). This CDR3 has 12 residues. CDR3 coding DNA: TGTGCCTGGAGTACAGGGATTTATGGCTACACCTTC. Translated: CAWSTGIYGYTF.

This clonotype was detected a few times. The V and J genes are TRBV5-4 and TRBJ2-5, with 9 bases identical to TRBD1. Germline values: CDR1 SGHNT, CDR2 YYREEE (reference sequence). The CDR3 has 16 residues. J lost 1 base, V lost 2 bases, and 6 bases had no gene match. CDR3: CASSFNRGLSQETQYF. In DNA form, the CDR3 reads TGTGCCAGCAGCTTTAACAGGGGGCTATCCCAAGAGACCCAGTACTTC.

V and J are TRBV14 and TRBJ2-1, with 9 bases that match TRBD1. This CDR3 is built from 13 residues. Germline CDR1 reads SGHDN; CDR2 reads FVKESK. V gave up 6 bases and J gave up 8 bases; unmatched junction bases: 5. CDR3 sequence reads: CASRGQGRDEQFF. The CDR3 DNA sequence: TGTGCCAGCAGGGGACAGGGTCGAGATGAGCAGTTCTTC.

This clonotype was found many times. The CDR3 loop is CASSLAGVSNQPQHF. CDR3 nucleotides: TGTGCCAGCAGCTTAGCAGGGGTTAGCAATCAGCCCCAGCATTTT. V and J are TRBV7-8 and TRBJ1-5; weak D call: TRBD1 (5 bases). Germline values: CDR1 SGHVS, CDR2 FQNEAQ. The CDR3 is 15 residues long. V lost 0 bases to trimming and J lost 0 bases, with 6 bases between them.

This clonotype was detected many times. This rearrangement joins TRBV29-1 to TRBJ2-1; 9 bases line up with TRBD1. Germline CDR1 is SQVTM and CDR2 is ANQGSEA. The V gene end was trimmed by 6 bases and the J gene end by 2 bases; junction bases not matched to a gene: 5. This CDR3 comprises 14 residues. The CDR3 DNA reads as TGCAGCGTCGACGGGACAGGGACCTACAATGAGCAGTTCTTC. Protein sequence: CSVDGTGTYNEQFF.

This clonotype has ten or more counts. The chain joins TRBV9 to TRBJ2-3; 7 positions agree with TRBD2. The CDR3 totals 12 residues. J was trimmed by 14 bases and V by 2 bases; bases with no gene match: 8. Germline CDR1 reads SGDLS; CDR2 reads YYNGEE. The CDR3 here is CASSVAGTTRYF. The CDR3 DNA reads as TGTGCCAGCAGCGTCGCCGGGACTACGAGGTATTTT. The whole variable domain, remainder taken from reference TRBV9 and TRBJ2-3, is DSGVTQTPKHLITATGQRVTLRCSPRSGDLSVYWYQQSLDQGLQFLIQYYNGEERAKGNILERFSAQQFPDLHSELNLSSLELGDSALYFCASSVAGTTRYFGPGTRLTVL.

In its sample, this clonotype was seen many times. The gene calls are TRBV27 and TRBJ2-7; the match to TRBD1 covers 7 bases. The length of the CDR3 is 14 residues. V was clipped by 3 bases and J by 3 bases; unmatched bases: 5. Germline CDR1 reads MNHEY; CDR2 reads SMNVEV (reference sequence). The CDR3 spells CASSFLDRFYEQYF. The CDR3 bases are TGTGCCAGCAGTTTCCTGGACAGGTTCTACGAGCAGTACTTC.

This clonotype has at least ten counts. The rearrangement uses TRBV20-1 and TRBJ1-4, with D perhaps matching TRBD1 (6 bases). Per the germline V gene, CDR1 is DFQATT and CDR2 is SNEGSKA (reference sequence). This CDR3 is 14 amino acids long. The V and J ends lost 0 bases and 7 bases respectively, with 12 bases between them. The CDR3 DNA follows: TGCAGTGCTAGAGAGGTCAGGGGTGTTGAAAAACTGTTTTTT. Encoded protein: CSAREVRGVEKLFF.

The table lists this clonotype with many counts. The chain recombines TRBV11-2 with TRBJ2-1; tentative D call: TRBD1 (5 bases). V gave up 4 bases and J gave up 0 bases, with 19 bases separating them. The CDR3 is made up of 18 amino acids. From germline, CDR1 is SGHAT and CDR2 FQNNGV. The CDR3 nucleotides read TGTGCCAGCAGCTCTCCGTACGGACACTCTAGCTCCTACAATGAGCAGTTCTTC. It encodes CASSSPYGHSSSYNEQFF.

This clonotype was seen ten or more times. The chain recombines TRBV7-9 with TRBJ2-2; D is perhaps TRBD2 (6 bases). This CDR3 contains 17 residues. Trimming left V 7 bases short and J 3 bases short, with 21 bases between. Germline V lookup: CDR1 SEHNR, CDR2 FQNEAQ (reference sequence). CDR3 sequence (DNA): TGTGCCAGCATCCCATCCCTCGGCGGGATCGACACCGGGGAGCTGTTTTTT. Translation: CASIPSLGGIDTGELFF.

The sample holds many counts of this clonotype. This rearrangement joins TRBV10-2 to TRBJ2-1, with 8 bases lining up with TRBD1. CDR1 is WSHSY, CDR2 SAAADI, per germline. The CDR3 extends over 18 amino acids. V shed 6 bases, J shed 4 bases, and the junction held 17 bases outside the gene matches. This CDR3 is CASRFRGQTGSAYNEQFF. The CDR3 coding sequence is TGCGCCAGCAGGTTCAGGGGGCAGACGGGAAGCGCTTACAATGAGCAGTTCTTC.

This clonotype was observed many times. This sequence joins TRBV6-2 or TRBV6-3 and TRBJ2-4; 8 bases map to TRBD2. The CDR3 sequence is 16 residues long. Trimming cost V 6 bases and J 0 bases; bases outside gene matches: 7. Per germline, CDR1 MNHEY and CDR2 SVGEGT. CDR3 DNA sequence: TGTGCCAGCAGCACGGGGGGGATTATAGCCAAAAACATTCAGTACTTC. This translates into CASSTGGIIAKNIQYF.

This clonotype was seen many times. This sequence joins TRBV28 and TRBJ2-3; D is uncertain. V dropped 4 bases and J dropped 7 bases, with 3 bases sitting between them. The CDR3 has 10 residues. The germline V gene has CDR1 MDHEN and CDR2 SYDVKM. The CDR3 region has the DNA TGTGCCAGCAGTTCCCATACGCAGTATTTT. It yields the protein CASSSHTQYF. Full variable domain (missing parts from reference TRBV28 and TRBJ2-3): DVKVTQSSRYLVKRTGEKVFLECVQDMDHENMFWYRQDPGLGLRLIYFSYDVKMKEKGDIPEGYSVSREKKERFSLILESASTNQTSMYLCASSSHTQYFGPGTRLTVL.

This chain connects TRBV20-1 to TRBJ2-7, with TRBD2 matching over 10 bases. The CDR3 runs to 18 residues. V gave up 6 bases and J gave up 4 bases; unmatched junction bases: 21. Germline V gene lookup returns CDR1 DFQATT and CDR2 SNEGSKA (reference sequence). The CDR3 DNA sequence: TGCAGTGCCCACCGACGATCTAGCGGGAGCCAATCGACTTACGAGCAGTACTTC. Its protein product is CSAHRRSSGSQSTYEQYF.